This TCR beta chain was sequenced for a study of blood T cell repertoires in COVID-19. This CDR3 comprises 14 residues. CDR1 is MDHEN and CDR2 is SYDVKM in the germline V gene. V lost 7 bases and J 1 base, leaving 14 bases between the germline ends. Profiled with immunoSEQ multiplex PCR; TCRdb holds only in-frame clones, not every one. The profile shows tens of thousands of clones, around four fifths of them singletons. The receptor's source is a man of 80 years or more with active or convalescent COVID-19. Sequencing input: peripheral blood. The chain is built from TRBV28 and TRBJ2-7; D perhaps matches TRBD2 (5 bases). The CDR3 region has the DNA TGTGCCAGCACCTTCGGGCGGGTTTCCTACGAGCAGTACTTC. Amino acids: CASTFGRVSYEQYF.